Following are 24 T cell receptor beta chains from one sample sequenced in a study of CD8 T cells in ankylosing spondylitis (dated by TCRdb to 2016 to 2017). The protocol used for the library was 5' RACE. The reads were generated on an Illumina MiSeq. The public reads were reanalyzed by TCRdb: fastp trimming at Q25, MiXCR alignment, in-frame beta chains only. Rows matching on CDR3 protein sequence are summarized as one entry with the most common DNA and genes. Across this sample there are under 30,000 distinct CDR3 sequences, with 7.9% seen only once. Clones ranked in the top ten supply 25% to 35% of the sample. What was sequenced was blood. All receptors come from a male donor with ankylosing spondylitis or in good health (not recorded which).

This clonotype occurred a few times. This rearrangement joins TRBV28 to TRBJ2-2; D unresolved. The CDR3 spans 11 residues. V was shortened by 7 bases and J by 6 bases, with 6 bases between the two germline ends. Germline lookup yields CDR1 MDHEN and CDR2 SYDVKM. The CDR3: CASIWAGELFF. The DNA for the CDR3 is TGTGCCAGCATATGGGCCGGGGAGCTGTTTTTT. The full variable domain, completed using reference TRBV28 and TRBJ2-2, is DVKVTQSSRYLVKRTGEKVFLECVQDMDHENMFWYRQDPGLGLRLIYFSYDVKMKEKGDIPEGYSVSREKKERFSLILESASTNQTSMYLCASIWAGELFFGEGSRLTVL.

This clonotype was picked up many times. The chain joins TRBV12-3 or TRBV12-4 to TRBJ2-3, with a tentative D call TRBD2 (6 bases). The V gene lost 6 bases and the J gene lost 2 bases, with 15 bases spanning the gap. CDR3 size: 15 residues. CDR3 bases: TGTGCCAGCAGCCGGTCGGGGGAACTCACAGATACGCAGTATTTT. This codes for CASSRSGELTDTQYF.

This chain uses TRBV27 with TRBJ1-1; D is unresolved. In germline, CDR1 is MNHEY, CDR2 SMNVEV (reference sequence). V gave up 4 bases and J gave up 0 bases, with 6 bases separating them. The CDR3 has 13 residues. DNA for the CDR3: TGTGCCAGCAGTTATCTTCTGAACACTGAAGCTTTCTTT. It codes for CASSYLLNTEAFF.

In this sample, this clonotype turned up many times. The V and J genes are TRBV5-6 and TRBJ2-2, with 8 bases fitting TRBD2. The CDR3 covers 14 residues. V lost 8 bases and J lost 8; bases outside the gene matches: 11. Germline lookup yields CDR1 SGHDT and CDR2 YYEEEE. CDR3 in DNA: TGTGCCAGTGGAACCGGGAGGGCCAAAGGGGAGCTGTTTTTT. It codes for CASGTGRAKGELFF. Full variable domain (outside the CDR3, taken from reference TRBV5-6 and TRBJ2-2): DAGVTQSPTHLIKTRGQQVTLRCSPKSGHDTVSWYQQALGQGPQFIFQYYEEEERQRGNFPDRFSGHQFPNYSSELNVNALLLGDSALYLCASGTGRAKGELFFGEGSRLTVL.

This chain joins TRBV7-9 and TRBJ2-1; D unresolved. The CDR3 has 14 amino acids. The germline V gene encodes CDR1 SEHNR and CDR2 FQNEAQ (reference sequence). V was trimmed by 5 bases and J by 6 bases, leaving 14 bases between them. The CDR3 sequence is CASSASVGGNEQFF. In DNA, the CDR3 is TGTGCCAGCAGCGCGTCAGTTGGTGGCAATGAGCAGTTCTTC.

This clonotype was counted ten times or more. CDR3 sequence: CATQGTGVWNTQYF. The CDR3 region has the DNA TGTGCCACCCAAGGGACAGGGGTTTGGAATACGCAGTATTTT. This chain joins TRBV6-5 and TRBJ2-3, with TRBD1 identical over 10 bases. Germline loops: CDR1 MNHEY, CDR2 SVGAGI. Trimming took 10 bases from V and 7 from J; bases not matched to a gene: 11. There are 14 residues in the CDR3.

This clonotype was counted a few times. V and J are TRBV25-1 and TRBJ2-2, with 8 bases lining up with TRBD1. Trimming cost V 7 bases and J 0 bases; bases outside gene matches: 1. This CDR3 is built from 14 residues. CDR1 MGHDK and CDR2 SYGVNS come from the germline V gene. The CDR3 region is CASTDRANTGELFF. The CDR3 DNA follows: TGTGCCAGCACGGACAGGGCGAACACCGGGGAGCTGTTTTTT.

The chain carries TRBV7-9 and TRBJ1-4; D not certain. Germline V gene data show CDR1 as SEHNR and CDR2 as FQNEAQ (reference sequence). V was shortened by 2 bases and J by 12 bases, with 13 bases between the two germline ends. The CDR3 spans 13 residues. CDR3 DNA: TGTGCCAGCAGCTTAAGTACGGACGGTGAACTGTTTTTT. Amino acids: CASSLSTDGELFF.

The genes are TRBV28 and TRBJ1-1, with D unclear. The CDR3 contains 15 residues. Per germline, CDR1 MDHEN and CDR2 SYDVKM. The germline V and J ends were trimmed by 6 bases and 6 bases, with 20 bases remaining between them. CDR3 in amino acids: CASRRTSRLFPEAFF. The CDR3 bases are TGTGCCAGCAGACGCACATCAAGGCTTTTCCCTGAAGCTTTCTTT.

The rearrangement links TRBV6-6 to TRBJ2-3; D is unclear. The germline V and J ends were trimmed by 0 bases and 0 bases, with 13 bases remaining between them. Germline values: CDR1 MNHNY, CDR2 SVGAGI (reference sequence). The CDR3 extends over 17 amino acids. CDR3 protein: CASSYSNLALSTDTQYF. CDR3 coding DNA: TGTGCCAGCAGTTACTCGAATTTGGCGCTAAGCACAGATACGCAGTATTTT.

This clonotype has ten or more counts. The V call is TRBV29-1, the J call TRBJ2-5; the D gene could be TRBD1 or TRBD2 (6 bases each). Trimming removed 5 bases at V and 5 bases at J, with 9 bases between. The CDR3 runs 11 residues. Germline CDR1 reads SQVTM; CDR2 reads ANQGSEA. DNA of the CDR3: TGCAGCGTTCCCGGGGGCGAGACCCAGTACTTC. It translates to CSVPGGETQYF.

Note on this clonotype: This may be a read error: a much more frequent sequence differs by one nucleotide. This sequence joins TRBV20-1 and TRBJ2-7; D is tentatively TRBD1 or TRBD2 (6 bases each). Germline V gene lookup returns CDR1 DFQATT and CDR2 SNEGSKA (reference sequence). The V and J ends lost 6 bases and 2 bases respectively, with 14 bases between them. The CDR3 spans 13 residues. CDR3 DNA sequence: TGCAGTGCCAACACAGGGAGGACCTACGAGCAGTACTTC. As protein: CSANTGRTYEQYF.

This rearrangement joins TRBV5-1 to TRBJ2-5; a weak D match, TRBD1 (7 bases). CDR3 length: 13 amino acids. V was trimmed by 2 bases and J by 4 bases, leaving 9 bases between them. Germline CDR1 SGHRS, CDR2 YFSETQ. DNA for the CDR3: TGCGCCAGCAGCTTCAGGGGGGTAGAGACCCAGTACTTC. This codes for CASSFRGVETQYF.

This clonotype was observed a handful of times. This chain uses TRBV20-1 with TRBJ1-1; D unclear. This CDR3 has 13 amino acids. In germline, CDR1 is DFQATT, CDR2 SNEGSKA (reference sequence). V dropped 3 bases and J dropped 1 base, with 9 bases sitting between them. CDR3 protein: CSASVGRNTEAFF. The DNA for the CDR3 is TGCAGTGCTAGCGTGGGGAGGAACACTGAAGCTTTCTTT.

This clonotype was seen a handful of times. As DNA, the CDR3 is TGTGCCAGCAGCTTAGCGGACTACCACACAGATACGCAGTATTTT. This codes for CASSLADYHTDTQYF. The chain links TRBV7-8 to TRBJ2-3; the D gene is possibly TRBD2 (6 bases). The V gene lost 0 bases and the J gene lost 2 bases, with 9 bases spanning the gap. This CDR3 comprises 15 residues. CDR1 is SGHVS and CDR2 is FQNEAQ in the germline V gene.

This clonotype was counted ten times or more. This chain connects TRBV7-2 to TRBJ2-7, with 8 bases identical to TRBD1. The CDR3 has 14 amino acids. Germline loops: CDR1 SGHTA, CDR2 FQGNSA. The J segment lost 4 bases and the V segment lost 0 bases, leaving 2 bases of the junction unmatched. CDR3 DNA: TGTGCCAGCAGCTTAGCGGGACAGGTTTACGAGCAGTACGTC. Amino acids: CASSLAGQVYEQYV.

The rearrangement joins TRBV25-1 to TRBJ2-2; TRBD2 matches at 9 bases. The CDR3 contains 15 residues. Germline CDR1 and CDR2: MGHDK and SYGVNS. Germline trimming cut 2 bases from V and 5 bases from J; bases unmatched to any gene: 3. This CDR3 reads CASSESGRLTGELFF. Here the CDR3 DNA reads TGTGCCAGCAGTGAAAGCGGGAGGCTTACCGGGGAGCTGTTTTTT.

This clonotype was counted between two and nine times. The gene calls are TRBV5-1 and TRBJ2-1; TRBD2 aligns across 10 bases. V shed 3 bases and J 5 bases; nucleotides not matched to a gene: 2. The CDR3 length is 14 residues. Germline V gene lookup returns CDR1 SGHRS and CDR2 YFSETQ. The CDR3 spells CASSSSGGDNEQFF. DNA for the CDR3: TGCGCCAGCAGCTCGAGCGGGGGGGACAATGAGCAGTTCTTC.

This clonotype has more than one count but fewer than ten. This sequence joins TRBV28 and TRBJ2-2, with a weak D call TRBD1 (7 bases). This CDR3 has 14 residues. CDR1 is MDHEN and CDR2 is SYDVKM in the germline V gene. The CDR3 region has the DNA TGTGCTATCCAGGGGGGAGTTAACACCGGGGAGCTGTTTTTT. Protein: CAIQGGVNTGELFF.

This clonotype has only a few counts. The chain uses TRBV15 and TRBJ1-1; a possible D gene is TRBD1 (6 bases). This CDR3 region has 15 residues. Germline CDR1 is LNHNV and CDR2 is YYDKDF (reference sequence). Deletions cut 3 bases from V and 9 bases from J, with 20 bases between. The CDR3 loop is CATSRPLGGPNQAFF. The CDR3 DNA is TGTGCCACCAGCAGGCCTTTGGGGGGGCCCAACCAAGCTTTCTTT. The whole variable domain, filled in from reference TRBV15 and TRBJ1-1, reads DAMVIQNPRYQVTQFGKPVTLSCSQTLNHNVMYWYQQKSSQAPKLLFHYYDKDFNNEADTPDNFQSRRPNTSFCFLDIRSPGLGDTAMYLCATSRPLGGPNQAFFGQGTRLTVV.

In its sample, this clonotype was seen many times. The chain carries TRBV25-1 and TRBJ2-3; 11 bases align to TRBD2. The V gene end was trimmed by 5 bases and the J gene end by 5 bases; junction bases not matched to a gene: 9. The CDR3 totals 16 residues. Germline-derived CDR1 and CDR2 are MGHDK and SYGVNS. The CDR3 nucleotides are TGTGCCAGCAGTCGAACTAGCGGGAGACGAGGAGATACGCAGTATTTT. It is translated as CASSRTSGRRGDTQYF.

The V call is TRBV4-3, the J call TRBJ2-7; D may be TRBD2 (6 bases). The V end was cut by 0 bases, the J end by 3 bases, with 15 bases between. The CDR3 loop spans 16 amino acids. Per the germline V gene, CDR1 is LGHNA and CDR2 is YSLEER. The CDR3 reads CASSQERAGRFYEQYF. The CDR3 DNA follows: TGCGCCAGCAGCCAAGAAAGGGCGGGGCGGTTCTACGAGCAGTACTTC.

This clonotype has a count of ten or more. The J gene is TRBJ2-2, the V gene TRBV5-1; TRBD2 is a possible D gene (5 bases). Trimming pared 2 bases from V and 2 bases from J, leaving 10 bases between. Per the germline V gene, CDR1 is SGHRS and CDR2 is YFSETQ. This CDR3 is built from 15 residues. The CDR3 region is CASSLAETNTGELFF. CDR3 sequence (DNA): TGCGCCAGCAGCTTAGCGGAGACCAACACCGGGGAGCTGTTTTTT.

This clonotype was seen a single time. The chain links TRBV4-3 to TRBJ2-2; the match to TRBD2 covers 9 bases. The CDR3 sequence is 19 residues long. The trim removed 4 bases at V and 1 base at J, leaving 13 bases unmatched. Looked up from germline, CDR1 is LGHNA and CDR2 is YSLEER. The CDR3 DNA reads TGCGCCAGCAGCCCGGCCCTCGGTCAGCGGGAGGAGAACACCGGGGAGCTGTTTTTT. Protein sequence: CASSPALGQREENTGELFF.